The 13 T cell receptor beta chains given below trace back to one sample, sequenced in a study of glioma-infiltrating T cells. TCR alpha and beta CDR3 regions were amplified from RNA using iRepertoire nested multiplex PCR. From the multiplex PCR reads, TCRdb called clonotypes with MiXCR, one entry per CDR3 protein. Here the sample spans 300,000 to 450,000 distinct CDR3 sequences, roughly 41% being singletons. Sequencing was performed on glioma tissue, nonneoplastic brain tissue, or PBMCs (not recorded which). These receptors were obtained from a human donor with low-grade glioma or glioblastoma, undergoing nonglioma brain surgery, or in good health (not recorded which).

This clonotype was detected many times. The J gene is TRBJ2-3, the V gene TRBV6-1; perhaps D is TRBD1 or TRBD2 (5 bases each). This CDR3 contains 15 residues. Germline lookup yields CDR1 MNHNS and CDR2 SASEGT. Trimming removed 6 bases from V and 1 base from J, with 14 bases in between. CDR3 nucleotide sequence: TGTGCCAGCAGCCCAAGGGGAGACGGCACAGATACGCAGTATTTT. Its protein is CASSPRGDGTDTQYF.

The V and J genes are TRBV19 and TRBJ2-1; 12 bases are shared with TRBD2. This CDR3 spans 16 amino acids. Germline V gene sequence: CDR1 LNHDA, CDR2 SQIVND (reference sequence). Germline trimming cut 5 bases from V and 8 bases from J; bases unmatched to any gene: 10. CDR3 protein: CASSAMTSGSSDEQFF. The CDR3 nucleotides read TGTGCCAGTAGTGCCATGACTAGCGGGAGTTCAGATGAGCAGTTCTTC.

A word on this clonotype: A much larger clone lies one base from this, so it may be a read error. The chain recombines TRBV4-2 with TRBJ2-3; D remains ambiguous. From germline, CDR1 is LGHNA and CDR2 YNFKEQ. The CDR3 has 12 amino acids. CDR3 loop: CASSQEADAQYF. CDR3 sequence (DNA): TGTGCCAGCAGCCAAGAGGCAGATGCGCAGTATTTT.

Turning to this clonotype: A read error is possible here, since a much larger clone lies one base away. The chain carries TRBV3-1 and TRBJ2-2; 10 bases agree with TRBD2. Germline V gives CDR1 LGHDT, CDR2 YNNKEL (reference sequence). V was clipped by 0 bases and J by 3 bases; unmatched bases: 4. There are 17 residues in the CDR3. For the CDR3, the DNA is TGTGCCAGCAGCCAAGAAGCAGCGGGAGGGCACACCGGGGAGCTGTTTTTT. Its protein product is CASSQEAAGGHTGELFF. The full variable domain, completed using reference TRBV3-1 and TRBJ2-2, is DTAVSQTPKYLVTQMGNDKSIKCEQNLGHDTMYWYKQDSKKFLKIMFSYNNKELIINETVPNRFSPKSPDKAHLNLHINSLELGDSAVYFCASSQEAAGGHTGELFFGEGSRLTVL.

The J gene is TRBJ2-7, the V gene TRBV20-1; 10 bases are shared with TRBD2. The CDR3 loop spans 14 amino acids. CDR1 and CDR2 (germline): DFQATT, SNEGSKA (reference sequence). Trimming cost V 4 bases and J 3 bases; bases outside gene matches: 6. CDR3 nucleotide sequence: TGCAGTGCTACCTGGACTAGCGGTTACTACGAGCAGTACTTC. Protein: CSATWTSGYYEQYF.

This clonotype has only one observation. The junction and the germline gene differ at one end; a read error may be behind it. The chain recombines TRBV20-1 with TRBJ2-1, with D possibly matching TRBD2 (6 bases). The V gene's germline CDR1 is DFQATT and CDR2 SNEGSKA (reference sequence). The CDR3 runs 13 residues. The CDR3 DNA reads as TGCAGTGCTGGTTCGGGACTGAACAATGAGCGGTTCTTC. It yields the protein CSAGSGLNNERFF.

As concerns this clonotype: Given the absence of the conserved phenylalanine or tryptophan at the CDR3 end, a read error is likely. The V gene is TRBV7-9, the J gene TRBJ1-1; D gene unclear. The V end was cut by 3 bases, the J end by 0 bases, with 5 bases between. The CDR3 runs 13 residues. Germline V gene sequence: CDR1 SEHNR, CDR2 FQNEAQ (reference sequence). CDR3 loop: CASSFGMNTEAFL. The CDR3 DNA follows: TGTGCCAGCAGCTTTGGCATGAACACTGAAGCTTTCCTT.

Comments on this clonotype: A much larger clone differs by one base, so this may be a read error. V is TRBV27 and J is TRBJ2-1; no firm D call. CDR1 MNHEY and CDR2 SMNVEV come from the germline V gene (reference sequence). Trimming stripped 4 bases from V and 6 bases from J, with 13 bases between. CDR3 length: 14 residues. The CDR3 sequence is CASSSSPSGNEQFF. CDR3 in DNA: TGTGCCAGCAGTTCCTCCCCGTCAGGCAATGAGCAGTTCTTC.

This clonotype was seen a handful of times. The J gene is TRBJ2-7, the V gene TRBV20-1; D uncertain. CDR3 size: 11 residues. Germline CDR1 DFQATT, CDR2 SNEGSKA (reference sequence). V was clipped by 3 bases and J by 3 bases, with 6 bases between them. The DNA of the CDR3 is TGCAGTGCTAGGGTCCACTACGAGCAGTACTTC. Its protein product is CSARVHYEQYF.

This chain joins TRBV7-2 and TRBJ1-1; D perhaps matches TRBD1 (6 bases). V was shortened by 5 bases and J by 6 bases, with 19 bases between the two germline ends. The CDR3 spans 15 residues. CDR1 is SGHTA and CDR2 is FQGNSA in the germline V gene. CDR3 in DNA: TGTGCCAGCAGCACCGACGGGGGCGTTGGGTCTGAAGCTTTCTTT. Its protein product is CASSTDGGVGSEAFF.

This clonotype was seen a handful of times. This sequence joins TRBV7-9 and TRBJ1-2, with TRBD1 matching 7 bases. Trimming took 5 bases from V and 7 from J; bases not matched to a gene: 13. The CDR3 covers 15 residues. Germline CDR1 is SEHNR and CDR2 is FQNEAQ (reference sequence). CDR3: CASSPRDSPSGGYTF. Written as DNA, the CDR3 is TGTGCCAGCAGCCCACGGGACAGCCCTTCGGGTGGCTACACCTTC.

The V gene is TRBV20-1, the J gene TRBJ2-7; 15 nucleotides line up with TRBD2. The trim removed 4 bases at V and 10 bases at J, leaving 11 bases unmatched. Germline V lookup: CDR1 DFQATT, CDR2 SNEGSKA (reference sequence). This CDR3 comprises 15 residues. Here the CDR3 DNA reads TGCAGTGCTATTGCGGGACTAGCGGGAGGAGTCGCTCAGTACTTC. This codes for CSAIAGLAGGVAQYF.

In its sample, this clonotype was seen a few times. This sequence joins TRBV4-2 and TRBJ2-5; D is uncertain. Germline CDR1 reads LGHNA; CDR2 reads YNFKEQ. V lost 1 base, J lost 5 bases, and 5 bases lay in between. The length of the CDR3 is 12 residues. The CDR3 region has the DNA TGTGCCAGCAGCCAAGGTCCGGAGACCCAGTACTTC. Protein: CASSQGPETQYF.